These 9 T cell receptor beta chains were sequenced from one sample in a study of OX40 agonist ivuxolimab in advanced cancers. Data came from immunoSEQ multiplex PCR; TCRdb stores just in-frame clones and leaves some out. Of roughly 76,000 clones in the sample, roughly 90% were seen once. The sample in question was CD4+ or CD8+ T cells sorted from blood, obtained in a trial of the OX40 agonist ivuxolimab. Receptors were obtained from an adult with an advanced solid tumor such as melanoma, head and neck, liver or kidney cancer.

The chain combines TRBV27 with TRBJ2-4; 10 nucleotides line up with TRBD1. Trimming removed 3 bases from V and 8 bases from J; junction bases left unmatched: 10. Germline V gives CDR1 MNHEY, CDR2 SMNVEV (reference sequence). The CDR3 is made up of 16 amino acids. As DNA, the CDR3 is TGTGCCAGCAGTTTTCACATGACAGGGGGCGGGGACATTCAGTACTTC. Translating it yields CASSFHMTGGGDIQYF.

This chain uses TRBV7-6 with TRBJ1-4, with TRBD1 matching 9 bases. Germline loops: CDR1 SGHVS, CDR2 FNYEAQ. This CDR3 has 15 residues. V was pared by 4 bases and J by 6 bases, with 6 bases of the junction left unmatched. CDR3 DNA sequence: TGTGCCAGCAGCTCGTACAGGGGGCAGGATGAAAAACTGTTTTTT. It yields the protein CASSSYRGQDEKLFF.

Here the CDR3 reads CASSTRDGSNLDTQYF. In DNA, the CDR3 is TGTGCCAGCAGCACACGGGACGGAAGCAATTTGGATACGCAGTATTTT. The chain couples TRBV5-4 to TRBJ2-3, with D possibly being TRBD1 or TRBD2 (5 bases each). The germline V gene encodes CDR1 SGHNT and CDR2 YYREEE (reference sequence). The length of the CDR3 is 16 residues. V was shortened by 4 bases and J by 6 bases, with 21 bases between the two germline ends.

This rearrangement joins TRBV11-2 to TRBJ2-1; a weak D match, TRBD1 (5 bases). CDR3 length: 13 residues. The germline CDR1 and CDR2 sequences are SGHAT and FQNNGV. V shed 8 bases and J shed 5 bases, with 13 bases lying between them. The CDR3 bases are TGTGCCAGCGCACTCACAGGTAACAATGAGCAGTTCTTC. Its protein product is CASALTGNNEQFF.

The chain is built from TRBV27 and TRBJ1-4; unclear D gene. CDR1 and CDR2 (germline): MNHEY, SMNVEV (reference sequence). This CDR3 has 12 amino acids. The V end was cut by 3 bases, the J end by 7 bases, with 6 bases between. This CDR3 reads CASSFGREKLFF. In nucleotides, the CDR3 is TGTGCCAGCAGTTTCGGGCGTGAAAAACTGTTTTTT.

This chain's CDR3 is CASSYAGLYQPQHF. The CDR3 nucleotides read TGTGCCAGCAGTTACGCGGGACTATACCAGCCCCAGCATTTT. This chain links TRBV6-6 with TRBJ1-5, with a tentative D call TRBD1 (5 bases). CDR3 size: 14 residues. Per the germline V gene, CDR1 is MNHNY and CDR2 is SVGAGI (reference sequence). Between the trimmed V and J ends, which lost 2 bases and 7 bases, there was a span of 12 bases.

The rearrangement links TRBV6-6 to TRBJ2-7; the D is unclear. Germline CDR1 is MNHNY and CDR2 is SVGAGI (reference sequence). Trimming cost V 2 bases and J 6 bases, with 8 bases left between them. There are 12 residues in the CDR3. Here the CDR3 DNA reads TGTGCCAGCAGTTACACGGTTGGCGAGCAGTACTTC. This codes for CASSYTVGEQYF.

The chain is built from TRBV15 and TRBJ2-7; tentatively, D is TRBD2 (5 bases). V shed 4 bases and J shed 0 bases, with 10 bases lying between them. The CDR3 length is 14 residues. The germline V gene encodes CDR1 LNHNV and CDR2 YYDKDF (reference sequence). The chain's CDR3 is CATSTGGSSYEQYF. The CDR3 DNA reads TGTGCCACCAGCACTGGAGGAAGCTCCTACGAGCAGTACTTC.

The V gene is TRBV7-6, the J gene TRBJ2-2; TRBD2 matches 7 bases. The junction had 7 bases not matched to a gene; V was cut back by 5 bases and J by 4 bases. CDR1 is SGHVS and CDR2 is FNYEAQ in the germline V gene. This CDR3 region has 15 residues. CDR3 bases: TGTGCCAGCAGCCACCGTGGGGGGGTCACCGGGGAGCTGTTTTTT. Translated: CASSHRGGVTGELFF.